This T cell receptor (beta chain) originates from a study of T cell responses to AZD1222 COVID-19 vaccine. Study-wide findings and caveats: Among spike-specific TCRs, nearly half reportedly target unmutated variant regions.

Comments on this clone: Its antigen remains unknown.

The V and J ends lost 5 bases and 3 bases respectively, with 13 bases between them. CDR1 KGHSH and CDR2 LQKENI come from the germline V gene. The CDR3 consists of 15 residues. The assay was immunoSEQ multiplex PCR, and TCRdb's table has in-frame clones only and misses some. This sample yields around 63,000 clones, of which 85% are seen a single time; around a fifth belongs to the top ten. The TCR was taken from an adult in good health. This chain links TRBV18 with TRBJ2-2; D uncertain. The sequencing used peripheral blood, collected on day 0 of AZD1222 vaccination. The chain's CDR3 is CASSTLAVDTGELFF. The CDR3 DNA reads as TGTGCCAGCTCAACCTTGGCAGTCGACACCGGGGAGCTGTTTTTT. Full variable domain (missing parts from reference TRBV18 and TRBJ2-2): NAGVMQNPRHLVRRRGQEARLRCSPMKGHSHVYWYRQLPEEGLKFMVYLQKENIIDESGMPKERFSAEFPKEGPSILRIQQVVRGDSAAYFCASSTLAVDTGELFFGEGSRLTVL.